The TCR beta chain described here comes from a study of post-analysis software for immune sequencing data. At the level of the study: In terms of disease course, relapsing-remitting, secondary progressive and progressive-relapsing multiple sclerosis were included. Study observations and caveats: Compared against controls, patients with multiple sclerosis displayed significantly lower normalized Chao1 diversity. Relative to controls, patients had about 5 TRBV segments at higher frequency, with TRBV5-6, TRBV5-1 and TRBV20-1 among these.

To note about this clonotype: Its antigen is unidentified.

CDR3 size: 16 residues. With V trimmed by 4 bases and J by 2 bases, 8 bases remained unmatched. Germline lookup yields CDR1 MNHNS and CDR2 SASEGT. Prepared TCR beta cDNA libraries contained unique molecular identifiers. Between about 0.85 and 10 million T cells gave rise to around 500,000 cDNA molecules. Each CDR3 protein gets one entry after TCRdb re-called the PCR reads with MiXCR. The data contain 650,000 to 850,000 distinct CDR3 sequences, approximately 53% of them singletons. The source material was blood. The sequence came from a girl between 10 and 17 years old with multiple sclerosis. The chain recombines TRBV6-1 with TRBJ2-3, with TRBD1 matching 8 bases. The CDR3 nucleotides are TGTGCCAGCAGTGCCGGGGACAGGCCGCTCACAGATACGCAGTATTTT. Amino acids: CASSAGDRPLTDTQYF.